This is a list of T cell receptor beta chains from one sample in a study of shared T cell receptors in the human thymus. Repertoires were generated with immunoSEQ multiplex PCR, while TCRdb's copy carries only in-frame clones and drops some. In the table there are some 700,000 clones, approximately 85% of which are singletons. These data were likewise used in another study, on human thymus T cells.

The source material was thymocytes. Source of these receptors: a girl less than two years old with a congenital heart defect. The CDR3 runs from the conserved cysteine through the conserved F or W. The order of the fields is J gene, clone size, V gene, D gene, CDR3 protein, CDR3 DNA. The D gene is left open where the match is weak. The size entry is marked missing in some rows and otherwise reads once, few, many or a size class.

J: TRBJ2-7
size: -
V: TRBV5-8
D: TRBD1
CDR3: CASSHLKQGTRVGYEQYF
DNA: TGTGCCAGCAGCCATCTCAAACAGGGGACCCGAGTGGGATACGAGCAGTACTTC

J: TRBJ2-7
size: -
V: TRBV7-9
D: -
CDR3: CASSFTEPGGELAYEQYF
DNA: TGTGCCAGCAGCTTTACCGAACCTGGTGGAGAATTGGCCTACGAGCAGTACTTC

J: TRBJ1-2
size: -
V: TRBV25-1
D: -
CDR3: CASSDRPGRDGYTF
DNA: TGTGCCAGCAGTGACCGCCCCGGTCGGGATGGCTACACCTTC

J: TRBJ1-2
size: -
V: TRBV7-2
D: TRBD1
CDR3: CASSQRWDRDRYGYTF
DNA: TGTGCCAGCAGCCAACGGTGGGACAGGGATCGCTATGGCTACACCTTC

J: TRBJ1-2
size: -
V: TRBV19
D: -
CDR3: CASSLNNRDYGYTF
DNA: TGTGCCAGTAGCCTCAATAACAGGGACTATGGCTACACCTTC

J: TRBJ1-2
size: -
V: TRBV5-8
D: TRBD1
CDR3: CASSRGQGGFNYGYTF
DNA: TGTGCCAGCAGCAGGGGACAGGGGGGATTTAACTATGGCTACACCTTC

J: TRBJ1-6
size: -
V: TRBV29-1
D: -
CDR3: CSVGDRYNSPLHF
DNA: TGCAGCGTTGGCGACAGGTATAATTCACCCCTCCACTTT

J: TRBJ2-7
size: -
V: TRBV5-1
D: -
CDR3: CASSHSHPYEQYF
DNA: TGCGCCAGCAGCCACTCCCATCCCTACGAGCAGTACTTC

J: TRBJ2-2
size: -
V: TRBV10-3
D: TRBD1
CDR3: CAISETDRTGGDTGELFF
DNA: TGTGCCATCAGTGAGACAGACCGGACAGGGGGTGACACCGGGGAGCTGTTTTTT

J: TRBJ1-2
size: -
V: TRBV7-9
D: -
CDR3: CASSLWPGVNGYTF
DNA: TGTGCCAGCAGCTTATGGCCCGGGGTGAATGGCTACACCTTC

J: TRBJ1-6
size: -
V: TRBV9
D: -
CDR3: CASSVASGSPLHF
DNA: TGTGCCAGCAGCGTAGCGTCCGGTTCACCCCTCCACTTT

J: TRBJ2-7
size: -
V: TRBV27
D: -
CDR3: CASSPALGGGEQYF
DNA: TGTGCCAGCAGCCCGGCCCTCGGGGGTGGCGAGCAGTACTTC

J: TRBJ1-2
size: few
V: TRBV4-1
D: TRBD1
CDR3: CASSQPRDRDNYGYTF
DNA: TGCGCCAGCAGCCAACCACGGGACAGAGATAACTATGGCTACACCTTC

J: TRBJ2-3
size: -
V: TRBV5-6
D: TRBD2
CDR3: CASSSGDSGGVTDTQYF
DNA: TGTGCCAGCAGCTCCGGAGATAGCGGGGGAGTCACAGATACGCAGTATTTT

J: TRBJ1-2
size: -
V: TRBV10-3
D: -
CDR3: CAIRSPNGYTF
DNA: TGTGCCATCAGATCCCCAAATGGCTACACCTTC

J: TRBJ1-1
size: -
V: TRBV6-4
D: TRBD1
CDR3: CASSVNGQGNTEAFF
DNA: TGTGCCAGCAGCGTTAACGGACAGGGGAACACTGAAGCTTTCTTT

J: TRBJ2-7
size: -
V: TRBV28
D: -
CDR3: CASSYRHHFRYEQYF
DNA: TGTGCCAGCAGTTACAGACACCACTTTAGATACGAGCAGTACTTC

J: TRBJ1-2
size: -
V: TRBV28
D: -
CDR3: CASSSGGIGYTF
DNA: TGTGCCAGCAGTTCCGGGGGAATTGGCTACACCTTC

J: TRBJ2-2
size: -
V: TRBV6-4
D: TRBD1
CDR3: CASSDSDRGHAGELFF
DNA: TGTGCCAGCAGTGACTCGGACAGGGGGCATGCCGGGGAGCTGTTTTTT

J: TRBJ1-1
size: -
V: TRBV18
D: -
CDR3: CASSTAGDTEAFF
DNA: TGTGCCAGCTCCACGGCGGGGGACACTGAAGCTTTCTTT

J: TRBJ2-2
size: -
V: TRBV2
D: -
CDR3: CASRAASDSGELFF
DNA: TGTGCCAGCAGGGCTGCGTCAGACAGCGGGGAGCTGTTTTTT

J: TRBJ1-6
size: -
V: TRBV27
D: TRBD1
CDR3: CASSLSPGYGGQALWGDSPLHF
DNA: TGTGCCAGCAGTTTATCCCCAGGTTATGGGGGACAGGCATTGTGGGGGGATTCACCCCTCCACTTT

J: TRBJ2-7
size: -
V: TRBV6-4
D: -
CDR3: CASSPAPGYEQYF
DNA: TGTGCCAGCAGTCCAGCGCCGGGCTACGAGCAGTACTTC

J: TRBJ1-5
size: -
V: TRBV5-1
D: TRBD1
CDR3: CASSSGTGLNQPQHF
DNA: TGCGCCAGCAGCTCCGGGACAGGCCTCAATCAGCCCCAGCATTTT

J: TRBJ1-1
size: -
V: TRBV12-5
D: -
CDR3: CASGFGGNLNTEAFF
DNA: TGTGCTAGTGGTTTTGGAGGGAACTTGAACACTGAAGCTTTCTTT

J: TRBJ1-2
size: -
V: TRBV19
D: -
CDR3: CASSPRGTYGYTF
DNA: TGTGCCAGTAGCCCAAGGGGGACCTATGGCTACACCTTC

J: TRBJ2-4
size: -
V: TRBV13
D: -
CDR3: CASSLLSSLAKNIQYF
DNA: TGTGCCAGCAGCTTATTGTCGTCCTTAGCCAAAAACATTCAGTACTTC

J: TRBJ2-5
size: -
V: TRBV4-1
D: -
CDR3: CASSQDAFRLGGKETQYF
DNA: TGCGCCAGCAGCCAAGACGCCTTTCGGCTGGGGGGAAAAGAGACCCAGTACTTC

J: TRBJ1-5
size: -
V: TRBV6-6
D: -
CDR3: CASSYRAGGNQPQHF
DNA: TGTGCCAGCAGTTATCGTGCGGGGGGCAATCAGCCCCAGCATTTT

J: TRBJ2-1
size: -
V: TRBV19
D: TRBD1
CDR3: CASASRDSYNEQFF
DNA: TGTGCCAGTGCCTCCCGGGACAGCTACAATGAGCAGTTCTTC

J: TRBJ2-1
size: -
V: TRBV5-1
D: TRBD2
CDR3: CASNGTSGGREQFF
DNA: TGCGCCAGCAACGGGACTAGCGGAGGACGGGAGCAGTTCTTC

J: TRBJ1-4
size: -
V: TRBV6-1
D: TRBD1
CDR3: CASSGRDRGEKLFF
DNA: TGTGCCAGCAGTGGGAGGGACAGGGGTGAAAAACTGTTTTTT

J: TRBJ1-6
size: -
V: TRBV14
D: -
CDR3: CASSQTTRQWGLGGNSPLHF
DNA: TGTGCCAGCAGCCAAACGACTAGACAGTGGGGTTTGGGGGGTAATTCACCCCTCCACTTT

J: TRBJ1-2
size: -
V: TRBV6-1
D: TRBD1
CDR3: CASSESPDRGNGYTF
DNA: TGTGCCAGCAGTGAGTCTCCGGACAGGGGGAATGGCTACACCTTC

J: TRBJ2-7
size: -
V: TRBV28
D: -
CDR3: CASSFLTAWDYEQYF
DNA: TGTGCCAGCAGTTTTCTGACAGCGTGGGACTACGAGCAGTACTTC

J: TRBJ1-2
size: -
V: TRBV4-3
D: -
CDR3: CASSQELGGGQVYGYTF
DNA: TGCGCCAGCAGCCAAGAGTTGGGAGGGGGTCAGGTCTATGGCTACACCTTC

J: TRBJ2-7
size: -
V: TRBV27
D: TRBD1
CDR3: CASSPDRAPGYEQYF
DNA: TGTGCCAGCAGTCCCGACAGGGCCCCTGGCTACGAGCAGTACTTC

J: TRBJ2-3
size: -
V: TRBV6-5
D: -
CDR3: CASTTGQPKSDTQYF
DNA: TGTGCCAGCACCACCGGACAGCCGAAGTCAGATACGCAGTATTTT

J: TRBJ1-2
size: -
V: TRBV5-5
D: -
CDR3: CASSLAGRERGGYTF
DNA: TGTGCCAGCAGCTTGGCCGGCAGGGAGCGGGGCGGCTACACCTTC

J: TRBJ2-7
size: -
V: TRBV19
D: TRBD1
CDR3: CASSIAEGAVNEQYF
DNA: TGTGCCAGTAGTATAGCCGAGGGGGCAGTCAACGAGCAGTACTTC

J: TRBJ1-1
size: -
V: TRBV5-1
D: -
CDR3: CASSLEGRDTEAFF
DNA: TGCGCCAGCAGCTTGGAAGGTCGGGACACTGAAGCTTTCTTT

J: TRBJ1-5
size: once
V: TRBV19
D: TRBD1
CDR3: CASIGTGWHQPQHF
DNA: TGTGCCAGTATCGGGACAGGGTGGCATCAGCCCCAGCATTTT

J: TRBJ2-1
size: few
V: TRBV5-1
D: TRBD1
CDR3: CASSSPGTGKYNEQFF
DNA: TGCGCCAGCAGCTCACCGGGGACAGGGAAGTACAATGAGCAGTTCTTC

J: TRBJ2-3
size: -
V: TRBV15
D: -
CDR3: CATSRVGGATTDTQYF
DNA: TGTGCCACCAGCAGAGTCGGCGGGGCCACCACAGATACGCAGTATTTT

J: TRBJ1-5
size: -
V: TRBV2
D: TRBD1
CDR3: CASSEPQGFHDQPQHF
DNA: TGTGCCAGCAGTGAACCACAGGGGTTCCACGATCAGCCCCAGCATTTT

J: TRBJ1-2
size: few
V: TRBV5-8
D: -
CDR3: CASSLVPREDGYTF
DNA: TGTGCCAGCAGCTTGGTCCCCAGGGAGGATGGCTACACCTTC

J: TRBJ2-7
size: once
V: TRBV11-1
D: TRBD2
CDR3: CASSPGTSTSYEQYF
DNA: TGTGCCAGCAGCCCAGGGACTAGTACCTCCTACGAGCAGTACTTC

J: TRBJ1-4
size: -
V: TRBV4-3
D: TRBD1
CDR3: CASSQATGANEKLFF
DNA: TGCGCCAGCAGCCAAGCTACAGGGGCCAATGAAAAACTGTTTTTT

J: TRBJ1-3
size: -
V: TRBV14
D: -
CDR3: CASSLTGNSDSGNTIYF
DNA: TGTGCCAGCAGCTTAACAGGGAATAGCGACTCTGGAAACACCATATATTTT

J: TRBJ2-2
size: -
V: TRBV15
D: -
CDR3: CATSNRRQGGTGELFF
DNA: TGTGCCACCAGCAACAGGCGGCAGGGGGGTACCGGGGAGCTGTTTTTT

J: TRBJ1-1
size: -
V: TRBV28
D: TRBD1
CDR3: CASRKVRGTEAFF
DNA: TGTGCCAGCAGAAAGGTCAGGGGGACTGAAGCTTTCTTT

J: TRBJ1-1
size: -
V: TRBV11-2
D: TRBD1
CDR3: CASSPRTGGNTEAFF
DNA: TGTGCCAGCAGCCCCCGGACAGGGGGGAACACTGAAGCTTTCTTT

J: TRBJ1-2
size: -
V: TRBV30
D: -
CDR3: CAWREPGEGYYGYTF
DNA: TGTGCCTGGAGGGAGCCAGGGGAAGGGTACTATGGCTACACCTTC

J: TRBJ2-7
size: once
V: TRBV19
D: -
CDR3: CASSQIPGYEQYF
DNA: TGTGCCAGTAGCCAAATACCAGGGTACGAGCAGTACTTC

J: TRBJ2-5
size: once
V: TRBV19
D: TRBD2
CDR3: CASRPPYERGQQETQYF
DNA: TGTGCCAGTAGACCACCATACGAGCGGGGCCAACAAGAGACCCAGTACTTC